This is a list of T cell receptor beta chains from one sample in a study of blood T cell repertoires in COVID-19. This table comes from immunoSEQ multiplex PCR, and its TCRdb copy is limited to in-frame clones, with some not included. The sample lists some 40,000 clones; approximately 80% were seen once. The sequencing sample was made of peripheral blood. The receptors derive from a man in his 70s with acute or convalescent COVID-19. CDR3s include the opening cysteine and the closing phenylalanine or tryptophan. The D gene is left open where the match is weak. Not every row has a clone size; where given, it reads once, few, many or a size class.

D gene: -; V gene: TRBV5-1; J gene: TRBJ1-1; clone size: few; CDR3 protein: CASSLDTFMNTEAFF; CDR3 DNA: TGCGCCAGCAGCTTGGACACGTTCATGAACACTGAAGCTTTCTTT
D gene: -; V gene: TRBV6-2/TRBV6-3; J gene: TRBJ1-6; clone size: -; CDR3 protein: CASSYQGHRSSPLHF; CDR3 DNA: TGTGCCAGCAGTTACCAAGGACATAGGAGTTCACCCCTCCACTTT
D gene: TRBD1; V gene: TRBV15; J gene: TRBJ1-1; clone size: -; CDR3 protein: CATSSTQRTGDAEAFF; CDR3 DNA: TGTGCCACCAGCAGTACACAACGCACAGGGGATGCTGAAGCTTTCTTT
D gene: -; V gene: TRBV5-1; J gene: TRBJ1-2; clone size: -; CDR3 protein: CASSSSPAGRYGYTF; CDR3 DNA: TGCGCCAGCAGCTCCTCCCCCGCGGGTCGCTATGGCTACACCTTC
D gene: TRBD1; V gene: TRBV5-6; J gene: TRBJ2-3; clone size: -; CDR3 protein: CASSLNRQGAQYF; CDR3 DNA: TGTGCCAGCAGCCTAAATAGACAGGGTGCGCAGTATTTT
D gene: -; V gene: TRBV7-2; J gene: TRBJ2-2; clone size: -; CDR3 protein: CASSSPNTGELFF; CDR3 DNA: TGTGCCAGCAGCTCTCCGAACACCGGGGAGCTGTTTTTT
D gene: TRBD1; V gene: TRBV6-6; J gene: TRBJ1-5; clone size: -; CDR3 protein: CASTGQGVNQPQHF; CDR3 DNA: TGTGCCAGCACGGGACAGGGGGTCAATCAGCCCCAGCATTTT
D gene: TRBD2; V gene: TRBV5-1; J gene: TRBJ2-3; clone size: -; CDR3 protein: CASSPGLAGTDTQYF; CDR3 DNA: TGCGCCAGCAGCCCCGGACTAGCGGGGACAGATACGCAGTATTTT
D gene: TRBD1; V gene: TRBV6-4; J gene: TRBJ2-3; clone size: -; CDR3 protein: CATRRQGEGWDTQYF; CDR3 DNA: TGTGCCACCAGAAGACAGGGGGAGGGCTGGGATACGCAGTATTTT
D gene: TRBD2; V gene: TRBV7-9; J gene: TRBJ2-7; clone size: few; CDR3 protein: CASSLAGGNEQYF; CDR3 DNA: TGTGCCAGCAGCTTAGCGGGAGGGAACGAGCAGTACTTC
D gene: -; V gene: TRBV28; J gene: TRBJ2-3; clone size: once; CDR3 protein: CASSFSYTQYF; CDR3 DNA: TGTGCCAGCAGCTTTTCCTATACGCAGTATTTT
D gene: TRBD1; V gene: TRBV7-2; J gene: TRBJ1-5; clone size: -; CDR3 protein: CASSLGGTGVRNQPQHF; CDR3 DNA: TGTGCCAGCAGCTTAGGTGGGACAGGGGTCAGGAATCAGCCCCAGCATTTT
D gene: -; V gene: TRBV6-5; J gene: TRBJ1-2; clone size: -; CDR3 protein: CASSYDSTFYGYTF; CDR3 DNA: TGTGCCAGCAGTTACGACAGTACCTTTTATGGCTACACCTTC
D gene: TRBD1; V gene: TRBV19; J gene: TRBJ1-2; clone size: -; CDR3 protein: CASSTGTGSYGYTF; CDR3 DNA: TGTGCCAGTAGTACCGGGACAGGGTCTTATGGCTACACCTTC
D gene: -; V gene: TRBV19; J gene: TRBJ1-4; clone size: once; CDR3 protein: CASSSDSFATNEKLFF; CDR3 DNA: TGTGCCAGTAGTTCGGACAGTTTTGCAACTAATGAAAAACTGTTTTTT
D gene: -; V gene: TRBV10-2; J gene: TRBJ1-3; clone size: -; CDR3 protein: CASSVVPNSGNTIYF; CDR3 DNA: TGCGCCAGCAGTGTAGTTCCAAACTCTGGAAACACCATATATTTT
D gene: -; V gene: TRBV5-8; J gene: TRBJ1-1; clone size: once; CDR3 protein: CASSLATEAFF; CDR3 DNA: TGTGCCAGCAGCTTAGCCACTGAAGCTTTCTTT
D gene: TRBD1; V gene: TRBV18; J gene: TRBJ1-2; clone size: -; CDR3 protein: CASSRQGGAGYTF; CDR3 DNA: TGTGCCAGCTCACGACAGGGAGGAGCAGGCTACACCTTC
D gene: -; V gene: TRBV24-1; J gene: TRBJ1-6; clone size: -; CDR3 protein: CATSDPRTPNSPLHF; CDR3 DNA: TGTGCCACCAGTGACCCCAGAACCCCGAATTCACCCCTCCACTTT
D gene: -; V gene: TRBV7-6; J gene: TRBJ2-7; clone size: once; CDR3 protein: CASSSGLLPTYEQYF; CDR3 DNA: TGTGCCAGCAGCTCAGGCCTCCTGCCGACCTACGAGCAGTACTTC
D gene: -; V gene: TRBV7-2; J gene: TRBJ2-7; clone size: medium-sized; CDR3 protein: CASSLDGTRTYEQYF; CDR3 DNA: TGTGCCAGCAGCTTGGACGGGACTCGTACCTACGAGCAGTACTTC
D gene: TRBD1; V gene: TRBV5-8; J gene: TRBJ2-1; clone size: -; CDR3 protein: CASSLRTGGLNEQFF; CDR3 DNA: TGTGCCAGCAGCCTGAGGACAGGGGGGTTGAATGAGCAGTTCTTC
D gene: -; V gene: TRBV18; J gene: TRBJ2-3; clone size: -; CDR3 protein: CASSLIQQNTDTQYF; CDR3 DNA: TGTGCCAGCTCACTGATACAGCAGAACACAGATACGCAGTATTTT